Listed here are 32 T cell receptor beta chains from one sample, sequenced in a study of cytomegalovirus exposure and HLA in healthy donors. The PCR made use of 60 Vbeta and 13 Jbeta primers. Sequencing was performed with immunoSEQ multiplex PCR; in TCRdb, only in-frame clones are kept and a portion is missing. The sample lists roughly 120,000 clones, roughly 73% occurring once. Sequencing input: PBMCs. The receptors originated from a young woman in good health and CMV-seronegative.

The chain recombines TRBV5-5 with TRBJ2-6; no clear D. Trimming left V 4 bases short and J 1 base short, with 9 bases between. From germline, CDR1 is SGHKS and CDR2 YYEKEE (reference sequence). The CDR3 has 15 residues. This chain's CDR3 is CASSLFLSGANVLTF. The DNA for the CDR3 is TGTGCCAGCAGCCTCTTCCTTTCTGGGGCCAACGTCCTGACTTTC.

The rearrangement uses TRBV11-3 and TRBJ1-2; D is unresolved. The CDR3 contains 14 residues. Between the trimmed V and J ends, which lost 5 bases and 4 bases, there was a span of 14 bases. Per germline, CDR1 SGHNT and CDR2 YENEEA. CDR3 residues: CASSTHVGSYGYTF. In nucleotides, the CDR3 is TGTGCCAGCAGCACGCATGTGGGGAGCTATGGCTACACCTTC.

The chain recombines TRBV18 with TRBJ1-1; no firm D call. V was clipped by 0 bases and J by 11 bases, with 19 bases between them. This CDR3 has 15 amino acids. Germline CDR1 KGHSH, CDR2 LQKENI. CDR3 in amino acids: CASSPPVLGRAGAFF. CDR3 bases: TGTGCCAGCTCACCACCGGTGCTTGGGCGGGCGGGGGCTTTCTTT.

The V and J genes are TRBV7-9 and TRBJ1-2; D remains unclear. V was pared by 1 base and J by 3 bases, with 6 bases between. There are 13 residues in the CDR3. Germline V lookup: CDR1 SEHNR, CDR2 FQNEAQ (reference sequence). The chain's CDR3 is CASSLVLYYGYTF. DNA for the CDR3: TGTGCCAGCAGCTTAGTGCTATACTATGGCTACACCTTC.

This clone occurred a few times. The J gene is TRBJ1-2, the V gene TRBV4-2; D is uncertain. This CDR3 contains 14 residues. CDR1 is LGHNA, CDR2 YNFKEQ, per germline. V was shortened by 0 bases and J by 4 bases, with 9 bases between the two germline ends. CDR3 loop: CASSQEQGSYGYTF. The CDR3 region has the DNA TGTGCCAGCAGCCAAGAACAAGGGAGCTATGGCTACACCTTC.

This chain joins TRBV5-1 and TRBJ2-3; 7 bases agree with TRBD2. V dropped 0 bases and J dropped 0; count of bases not matched to a gene: 7. CDR1 is SGHRS and CDR2 is YFSETQ in the germline V gene. The CDR3 loop spans 17 amino acids. The CDR3, as DNA: TGCGCCAGCAGCTTGGCGGCTAGCGGCATGAGCACAGATACGCAGTATTTT. Translated, it gives CASSLAASGMSTDTQYF.

This clone was seen just once. This sequence joins TRBV9 and TRBJ2-2; D is perhaps TRBD2 (6 bases). The germline gives CDR1 SGDLS, CDR2 YYNGEE. Trimming cost V 0 bases and J 1 base, with 7 bases left between them. The CDR3 has 15 amino acids. The CDR3: CASSVVAVNTGELFF. As DNA, the CDR3 is TGTGCCAGCAGCGTAGTAGCGGTGAACACCGGGGAGCTGTTTTTT.

The sample holds a few counts of this clone. This chain joins TRBV7-9 and TRBJ2-3; possible D gene TRBD2, 6 bases. The germline gives CDR1 SEHNR, CDR2 FQNEAQ (reference sequence). This CDR3 spans 15 amino acids. V dropped 8 bases and J dropped 0 bases, with 15 bases sitting between them. CDR3 nucleotides: TGTGCCAGCCCTCACTCCGGGGGTAGCACAGATACGCAGTATTTT. It encodes CASPHSGGSTDTQYF.

The J gene is TRBJ2-3, the V gene TRBV7-9; a possible D gene is TRBD2 (6 bases). This CDR3 is built from 13 residues. V was trimmed by 1 base and J by 6 bases, leaving 8 bases between them. CDR1 SEHNR and CDR2 FQNEAQ come from the germline V gene (reference sequence). CDR3 coding DNA: TGTGCCAGCAGCTTAGGGGAGGCGGATACGCAGTATTTT. It encodes CASSLGEADTQYF.

The V and J genes are TRBV9 and TRBJ1-1; D unresolved. CDR1 is SGDLS, CDR2 YYNGEE, per germline. The CDR3 covers 14 residues. V gave up 0 bases and J gave up 3 bases, with 9 bases separating them. CDR3 sequence reads: CASSVGGMDTEAFF. CDR3 DNA sequence: TGTGCCAGCAGCGTAGGCGGAATGGACACTGAAGCTTTCTTT.

This chain joins TRBV29-1 and TRBJ2-1; D gene uncertain. The CDR3 is 12 residues long. Trimming stripped 4 bases from V and 5 bases from J, with 9 bases between. Germline V gives CDR1 SQVTM, CDR2 ANQGSEA. For the CDR3, the DNA is TGCAGCGTTGTGTCCAGAAACAATGAGCAGTTCTTC. This translates into CSVVSRNNEQFF.

The chain has TRBV7-9 and TRBJ1-1; TRBD1 matches at 7 bases. There are 13 residues in the CDR3. Unmatched junction bases numbered 2, after V lost 2 bases and J lost 5 bases. Germline-derived CDR1 and CDR2 are SEHNR and FQNEAQ (reference sequence). The CDR3 loop reads CASSLKGATEAFF. The CDR3 DNA reads as TGTGCCAGCAGCTTAAAGGGGGCGACTGAAGCTTTCTTT.

The V gene is TRBV7-9, the J gene TRBJ1-2; unclear D gene. V was shortened by 1 base and J by 0 bases, with 6 bases between the two germline ends. Germline V gene sequence: CDR1 SEHNR, CDR2 FQNEAQ (reference sequence). The CDR3 extends over 14 amino acids. CDR3 coding DNA: TGTGCCAGCAGCTTAGGGGAGTCTAACTATGGCTACACCTTC. Protein: CASSLGESNYGYTF.

V usage is TRBV12-5 and J usage is TRBJ1-1, with D maybe TRBD1 (6 bases). In germline, CDR1 is LGHNT, CDR2 FRNRAP. Trimming removed 0 bases at V and 5 bases at J, with 22 bases between. The CDR3 is 18 amino acids. CDR3 loop: CASGLVLTSGGAGTEAFF. Here the CDR3 DNA reads TGTGCTAGTGGTTTGGTACTTACTTCTGGGGGGGCAGGTACTGAAGCTTTCTTT.

The rearrangement links TRBV10-3 to TRBJ1-1; tentatively, D is TRBD1 (5 bases). Germline values: CDR1 ENHRY, CDR2 SYGVKD. This CDR3 is 13 amino acids long. Trimming shortened V by 5 bases and J by 1 base, and 8 bases separated the two germline ends. The CDR3 here is CAISTTGNTEAFF. CDR3 nucleotides: TGTGCCATCAGTACAACAGGGAACACTGAAGCTTTCTTT.

The V call is TRBV30, the J call TRBJ2-1; D is uncertain. The CDR3 loop spans 11 amino acids. From germline, CDR1 is GTSNPN and CDR2 SVGIG (reference sequence). Trimming removed 2 bases from V and 10 bases from J, with 9 bases in between. This chain's CDR3 is CAWSLVQEQFF. Here the CDR3 DNA reads TGTGCCTGGAGTCTAGTCCAGGAGCAGTTCTTC.

The rearrangement uses TRBV12-5 and TRBJ1-4, with TRBD1 identical over 8 bases. Germline V gene data show CDR1 as LGHNT and CDR2 as FRNRAP. After removal of 1 base from V and 7 bases from J, the junction contained 5 bases not matched to a gene. This CDR3 contains 15 residues. CDR3 nucleotides: TGTGCTAGTGGTTTGGGACAGGGGAGCGGTGAAAAACTGTTTTTT. The encoded protein is CASGLGQGSGEKLFF.

This clone has just a few counts. This chain joins TRBV9 and TRBJ1-3; D is unclear. Between the trimmed V and J ends, which lost 2 bases and 5 bases, there was a span of 11 bases. Germline CDR1 SGDLS, CDR2 YYNGEE. The CDR3 is 14 amino acids. CDR3 sequence (DNA): TGTGCCAGCAGCGTGGGCCAGCCGCGAAACACCATATATTTT. It translates to CASSVGQPRNTIYF.

The chain combines TRBV7-2 with TRBJ1-1; D unresolved. Per germline, CDR1 SGHTA and CDR2 FQGNSA. V lost 1 base to trimming and J lost 7 bases, with 19 bases between them. The length of the CDR3 is 16 residues. This chain's CDR3 is CASSLVSGSPTGEAFF. CDR3 DNA: TGTGCCAGCAGCTTAGTAAGCGGCAGCCCCACGGGTGAAGCTTTCTTT.

The chain carries TRBV7-2 and TRBJ1-1; perhaps TRBD1 as D (6 bases). The CDR3 runs 17 residues. Trimming stripped 5 bases from V and 0 bases from J, with 19 bases between. The germline CDR1 and CDR2 sequences are SGHTA and FQGNSA. CDR3 bases: TGTGCCAGCAGCCTACGACGGGACAAGCATCTGAACACTGAAGCTTTCTTT. As protein: CASSLRRDKHLNTEAFF. Drawing the rest from reference TRBV7-2 and TRBJ1-1, the complete variable domain is GAGVSQSPSNKVTEKGKDVELRCDPISGHTALYWYRQSLGQGLEFLIYFQGNSAPDKSGLPSDRFSAERTGGSVSTLTIQRTQQEDSAVYLCASSLRRDKHLNTEAFFGQGTRLTVV.

This clone has just a few counts. The chain recombines TRBV7-2 with TRBJ1-4; D remains unclear. V was pared by 5 bases and J by 8 bases, with 15 bases between. There are 14 residues in the CDR3. The germline V gene encodes CDR1 SGHTA and CDR2 FQGNSA. In DNA form, the CDR3 reads TGTGCCAGCAGCCGAGGGAGCGAGTGGGAAAAACTGTTTTTT. It is translated as CASSRGSEWEKLFF.

This clone has at least ten counts. The V call is TRBV2, the J call TRBJ1-1, with D possibly being TRBD1 (5 bases). V was shortened by 5 bases and J by 1 base, with 11 bases between the two germline ends. Germline loops: CDR1 SNHLY, CDR2 FYNNEI. The CDR3 runs to 14 residues. As DNA, the CDR3 is TGTGCCAGCAGTAAAATTCAGGGGAACACTGAAGCTTTCTTT. It translates to CASSKIQGNTEAFF.

CDR3 region: CASSQEWGGRVAEAFF. CDR3 coding DNA: TGCGCCAGCAGCCAAGAATGGGGAGGTAGGGTGGCTGAAGCTTTCTTT. V gene TRBV4-3 combines with J gene TRBJ1-1; D gene ambiguous. In germline, CDR1 is LGHNA, CDR2 YSLEER. The CDR3 is 16 amino acids. Trimming stripped 0 bases from V and 6 bases from J, with 17 bases between.

The CDR3 reads CASTPGQGFDYGYTF. The CDR3 DNA reads TGTGCCAGCACCCCCGGACAGGGCTTCGACTATGGCTACACCTTC. The rearrangement links TRBV6-6 to TRBJ1-2, with 8 nucleotides matching TRBD1. Germline-derived CDR1 and CDR2 are MNHNY and SVGAGI (reference sequence). The J segment lost 3 bases and the V segment lost 7 bases, leaving 10 bases of the junction unmatched. The CDR3 is 15 amino acids.

CDR3 sequence: CASSEDRAETQYF. The DNA for the CDR3 is TGTGCCAGCAGTGAGGACAGGGCGGAGACCCAGTACTTC. This chain joins TRBV2 and TRBJ2-5; 8 nucleotides line up with TRBD1. The CDR3 runs 13 residues. The V gene end was trimmed by 3 bases and the J gene end by 5 bases; junction bases not matched to a gene: 2. Germline-derived CDR1 and CDR2 are SNHLY and FYNNEI.

The CDR3 coding sequence is TGTGCCAGCAGCGTAGTAGCGACAGGAGTTCCCTATGGCTACACCTTC. Translation gives CASSVVATGVPYGYTF. The chain recombines TRBV9 with TRBJ1-2; D may be TRBD1 (6 bases). Germline CDR1 reads SGDLS; CDR2 reads YYNGEE. V lost 0 bases and J lost 4, with 16 bases in between. This CDR3 is built from 16 residues.

The V and J genes are TRBV4-2 and TRBJ1-4, with 8 positions matching TRBD1. The trim removed 2 bases at V and 8 bases at J, leaving 7 bases unmatched. This CDR3 contains 15 residues. Looked up from germline, CDR1 is LGHNA and CDR2 is YNFKEQ. The CDR3 DNA sequence: TGTGCCAGCAGCCAAAGTGGACAGGGAGGGGAAAAACTGTTTTTT. Translating it yields CASSQSGQGGEKLFF.

This chain connects TRBV5-5 to TRBJ1-2; no firm D call. V lost 3 bases, J lost 4 bases, and 16 bases lay in between. There are 15 residues in the CDR3. The germline gives CDR1 SGHKS, CDR2 YYEKEE (reference sequence). The CDR3 DNA follows: TGTGCCAGCAGCTCTTGGACCGGAGCGGGCTATGGCTACACCTTC. Its translation: CASSSWTGAGYGYTF.

This clone was counted a single time. The chain links TRBV6-5 to TRBJ1-1, with D possibly being TRBD1 (6 bases). The CDR3 consists of 13 residues. CDR1 and CDR2 from the germline V gene are MNHEY and SVGAGI. The V and J ends lost 2 bases and 9 bases respectively, with 13 bases between them. Written as DNA, the CDR3 is TGTGCCAGCAGTTACAAGCGGCAGGGGCAAGCTTTCTTT. This codes for CASSYKRQGQAFF.

The rearrangement uses TRBV15 and TRBJ1-1; weak D call: TRBD1 (5 bases). Germline CDR1 and CDR2: LNHNV and YYDKDF (reference sequence). There are 12 residues in the CDR3. The germline V and J ends were trimmed by 3 bases and 4 bases, with 6 bases remaining between them. The CDR3 DNA is TGTGCCACCAGCAGTGGGGCCACTGAAGCTTTCTTT. Translation gives CATSSGATEAFF. The whole variable domain, filled in from reference TRBV15 and TRBJ1-1, reads DAMVIQNPRYQVTQFGKPVTLSCSQTLNHNVMYWYQQKSSQAPKLLFHYYDKDFNNEADTPDNFQSRRPNTSFCFLDIRSPGLGDTAMYLCATSSGATEAFFGQGTRLTVV.

This chain uses TRBV5-1 with TRBJ2-6; 8 bases line up with TRBD1. This CDR3 spans 18 amino acids. The J segment lost 2 bases and the V segment lost 0 bases, leaving 7 bases of the junction unmatched. Germline V gene sequence: CDR1 SGHRS, CDR2 YFSETQ. This CDR3 is CASSLVGQGATGANVLTF. The CDR3 region has the DNA TGCGCCAGCAGCTTGGTTGGTCAGGGGGCGACTGGGGCCAACGTCCTGACTTTC.

V usage is TRBV9 and J usage is TRBJ2-7, with D perhaps TRBD2 (5 bases). CDR3 size: 14 residues. Germline loops: CDR1 SGDLS, CDR2 YYNGEE. With 3 bases removed from V and 0 bases from J, the gap between germline ends came to 10 bases. The CDR3 region has the DNA TGTGCCAGCAGCGCTACTGACTACTCCTACGAGCAGTACTTC. This translates into CASSATDYSYEQYF.